This T cell receptor beta chain was sequenced during a study of blood T cells in healthy people across ages (dated by TCRdb to between 2015 and 2017). In terms of the full investigation: In model experiments, template switching captured about one uniquely barcoded TCR beta cDNA molecule for every two T cells. Age-related changes in TCR beta repertoire diversity were measured in the study by deep sequencing normalized with unique cDNA molecular identifiers. For two donors (one aged 18 to 29 and one aged 80 or older), the study analyzed two additional independent replicas of 1 million unique cDNA reads from the same blood draw. The donors were split into four age groups: young (average around 15 years), middle-aged (roughly 39), aged (around 67) and long-lived (roughly 86). General study outcomes and caveats: As age increased, observed TCR beta diversity per million T cells dropped in a roughly linear way, and a significant reduction was already evident by age about 36. Estimates of total diversity based on one million sequenced T cells were considered lower bounds and underestimates. Because donor CMV infection status was unknown, age-related changes in expanded clonotypes were potentially confounded. Since profiling was done on bulk unsorted PBMCs, naive and antigen-experienced compartments could not be conclusively compared. There was a strong correlation between observed TCR beta diversity and the percentage of naive T cells measured by flow cytometry. Compared with the aged group, the long-lived group had more naive CD4+ T cells, fewer expanded clones and increased TCR diversity, a pattern suggesting age selection.

The receptor library was made with 5' RACE. Sequenced on an Illumina HiSeq 2500. A second PCR of roughly 7 to 11 cycles was performed with a sample-barcoded 5' primer and a J-beta primer mix. A unique molecular identifier was introduced onto each TCR beta cDNA molecule by a template-switch 5' adaptor carrying 12 random nucleotides. Each sample yielded at least 2.5 million CDR3-containing paired-end reads. First-strand cDNA was synthesized from all RNA with the Mint cDNA synthesis kit, primed by a TRBC-specific oligonucleotide. Following uracil-DNA glycosylase treatment, a first 18-cycle PCR with universal primers M1SS and BC2_uni_R was performed on all cDNA. In the authors' own workflow: For normalization, 1 million high-quality reads were randomly selected from each sample, with every read carrying a distinct molecular identifier. Instead of being binned into consensus sequences, reads with shared molecular identifiers were discarded. MiTCR, set to a Q25 quality threshold and the strictest error-elimination algorithm, was used for CDR3 identification, clonotype clustering and error correction. Lower-bound total TCR beta diversity was estimated with a nonparametric unseen species model using Euler transformation. TCRdb reprocessed the public reads (quality trimming at Q25 with fastp, clone calling with MiXCR) and kept in-frame beta chains. Every distinct CDR3 protein forms one entry, paired with its most common genes and DNA. It is TCRdb's table, rather than the study itself, that gives the V and J calls and clone size. This sample gives roughly 500,000 distinct CDR3 sequences in total; 20% to 30% of them show up just once. Under 9% of the sample belongs to the ten largest clones.

The approximately 40 donors, aged roughly 6 to 100 years, were systemically healthy Caucasian individuals from Russia. Each donor gave roughly 11 milliliters of peripheral blood, drawn into EDTA-treated Vacutainer tubes. Ficoll-Paque density-gradient centrifugation was used to isolate PBMCs, with at least 6.5 million per sample. Total RNA was extracted from PBMCs with Trizol reagent, with at least 6 micrograms obtained per sample. The percentages of naive CD45RAhigh/CD27high T cells were determined by flow cytometry on a PBMC aliquot from every donor. This clonotype was seen a handful of times. The antigen it binds to is not known. Base qualities are not provided; no much larger clone lies one nucleotide away. The CDR3 measures 13 amino acids from cysteine to phenylalanine. The only DNA kept is the CDR3, 39 bases in frame from the first base. V was cut back by 4 bases and J by 2 bases, leaving a gap of 9 bases between them. From a lookup of the germline V gene, CDR1 and CDR2 are MNHNS and SASEGT.

These same data were also listed under a study on T cells of mothers and their children. Drawing on the second study: The donors were nine systemically healthy Caucasian individuals, made up of three mothers and their six children. cDNA synthesis consumed the entire amount of extracted RNA, loaded at around 1.5 ug RNA in each 15 ul reaction. In the second PCR, sample barcodes and 2-4 random nucleotides were introduced via the M1S primer. Over 8 million TCR beta CDR3 reads were obtained for each mother, and 3 million to 3.5 million reads were obtained for each child. Thymic selection similarly shapes TCR recombination output in related and unrelated pairs, with minor effect from inherited differences. Normalized repertoire overlap in related mother-child pairs was always slightly higher than in unrelated mother-child pairs, but the difference was never significant. No persistent microchimeric T cell clones were found, with a detection sensitivity of 85 to 100 clones per million clonotypes. The study used deep NGS to compare TCR beta repertoires of mothers and children, seeking features distinguishing related mother-child pairs from unrelated individuals. On average, the children were roughly 10 +/- 4 years old, while the mothers were approximately 40 +/- 4 years old. After adapter ligation was performed with NEBNext reagents, the libraries were sequenced on an Illumina HiSeq 2000 with 100+100 nt paired-end reads. Mother and child libraries were prepared a month apart and sequenced in separate runs to prevent cross-contamination. Between roughly 500,000 and 2,100,000 distinct TCR beta clonotypes were identified per donor. Naive TCR beta clonotypes were estimated from low-frequency clonotypes matched to each donor's FACS-determined naive share, without sorting.

This receptor was taken from a boy aged 5-17 years in good health. The chain was built from TRBV6-1 and TRBJ2-7, with no confident D gene call. Sequencing used blood. The DNA sequence reads TGTGCCAGCAGTGGTGGACCCACCTACGAGCAGTACTTC. Its translation is CASSGGPTYEQYF.